This entry describes one T cell receptor beta chain. Per the authors' pipeline: Estimation of nucleated cell counts was performed using reference gene primer amplification. TCRdb's copy holds only in-frame clones and misses some; the assay was immunoSEQ multiplex PCR. The DNA was the basis for D and trimming; V, J and clone size are from that table. Of 95,000 to 110,000 clones in the sample, roughly four fifths were seen once. The CDR3 loop spans 12 amino acids. CDR1 is MDHEN, CDR2 SYDVKM, per germline. V gave up 7 bases and J gave up 3 bases, with 9 bases separating them. The sample belongs to a study of blood T cell repertoires in COVID-19. Study information: Collection of acute and convalescent COVID-19 samples took place in the United States, Italy and Spain. T cells, B-cell-depleted T cells, or PBMCs provided the cDNA or gDNA that served as material.

The rearrangement joins TRBV28 to TRBJ1-2; D uncertain. The sequencing sample was made of peripheral blood. This TCR came from a woman older than 75 with active or convalescent COVID-19. CDR3 loop: CASTAGYYGYTF. CDR3 bases: TGTGCCAGCACCGCAGGTTACTATGGCTACACCTTC.